A selection of T cell receptor delta chains follows, all from one sample in a study of gamma-delta chains in newborns, infants, children. TCRdb used CATT to re-call clones from the reads. Of some 10,000 delta-chain clones listed, about 9.4% are singletons. The sequencing input was blood. The receptors originated from a child who was a newborn, infant or young child, either healthy, febrile or measles-vaccinated (not recorded which). CDR3s include the opening cysteine and the closing phenylalanine or tryptophan. The D gene is left open where the match is weak. Clone size, where shown, is once, few, many, or a class for clones that have expanded.

>few|18|TRDJ1|TRDV2|-
TGTGCCTGTGACACCTTGCTGGGGAACACCGAGATCACCGATAAACTCATCTTT
CACDTLLGNTEITDKLIF
>-|23|TRDJ1|TRDV2|-
TGTGCCTGTGACCCATTGGAAGACTCCCAACCTCGGGGGGGCCCGCGGCCTACCGATAAACTCATCTTT
CACDPLEDSQPRGGPRPTDKLIF
>-|17|TRDJ3|TRDV2|-
TGTGCCTGTGACACCGTAATACACTCCTGGGACACCCGACAGATGTTTTTC
CACDTVIHSWDTRQMFF
>-|19|TRDJ3|TRDV2|TRDD3
TGTGCCTGTGACAAAGTACTGGGGGATTTGTCCTGGGACACCCGACAGATGTTTTTC
CACDKVLGDLSWDTRQMFF
>-|19|TRDJ1|TRDV1|-
TGTGCTCTTGGGGAATATTCAGGGGATGAAGGTGTTTCGGCCGATAAACTCATCTTT
CALGEYSGDEGVSADKLIF
>-|16|TRDJ1|TRDV2|TRDD3
TGTGCCTGTGACACCGTCTCCCTCAGACTGGGGTCTAAACTCATCTTT
CACDTVSLRLGSKLIF
>-|15|TRDJ1|TRDV2|-
TGTGCCTGTGACACCGTCGGGACGTACACCGATAAACTCATCTTT
CACDTVGTYTDKLIF
>few|23|TRDJ1|TRDV1|TRDD3
TGTGCTCTTGGGGAACCCTTAGGTCCCGGCTTACTGGGGACCAAACTTTACACCGATAAACTCATCTTT
CALGEPLGPGLLGTKLYTDKLIF
>medium-sized|18|TRDJ3|TRDV2|TRDD3
TGTGCCTGTGACACTGGGGGATACCTCTCCTGGGACACCCGACAGATGTTTTTC
CACDTGGYLSWDTRQMFF
>few|19|TRDJ3|TRDV2|TRDD3
TGTGCCTGTGACTTATTGGGGGATACCCATTCCTGGGACACCCGACAGATGTTTTTC
CACDLLGDTHSWDTRQMFF
>-|20|TRDJ3|TRDV2|TRDD3
TGTGCCTGTGACAAGCTTTTAATTGGGGATACGCGACGGGACACCCGACAGATGTTTTTC
CACDKLLIGDTRRDTRQMFF
>few|18|TRDJ3|TRDV2|TRDD3
TGTGCCTGTGACACGATGGGGGATAGCTCCTGGGACACCCGACAGATGTTTTTC
CACDTMGDSSWDTRQMFF
>-|16|TRDJ1|TRDV2|-
TGTGCCTGTGACACCGTCGGGGGTCGAGGGACCGATAAACTCATCTTT
CACDTVGGRGTDKLIF
>-|21|TRDJ3|TRDV2|TRDD3
TGTGCCTGTGACACCGTACTGGGGGACCCCCCCTTCTCCCGGGACACCCGACAGATGTTTTTC
CACDTVLGDPPFSRDTRQMFF
>-|15|TRDJ2|TRDV2|-
TGTGCCTGTGACACCGTGGGGGCTTTGACAGCACAACTCTTCTTT
CACDTVGALTAQLFF
>-|21|TRDJ3|TRDV2|TRDD3
TGTGCCTGTGACACCCCTGGTACTGGGGGACTTAGCTCCTGGGACACCCGACAGATGTTTTTC
CACDTPGTGGLSSWDTRQMFF
>medium-sized|20|TRDJ3|TRDV2|TRDD3
TGTGCCTGTGACAAGGTCTGGGGGATTCCTAGCTCCTGGGACACCCGACAGATGTTTTTC
CACDKVWGIPSSWDTRQMFF
>few|14|TRDJ1|TRDV2|-
TGTGCCTGTGACTACGTTGGGGGTGGCGATAAACTCATCTTT
CACDYVGGGDKLIF
>few|20|TRDJ3|TRDV2|TRDD3
TGTGCCTGTGACTCGCCAGGGTGGGGGAGCAGCTCCTGGGACACCCGACAGATGTTTTTC
CACDSPGWGSSSWDTRQMFF
>-|17|TRDJ1|TRDV2|TRDD3
TGTGCCTGTGACCCATTGGCGGGGGGATACGCTTCCGATAAACTCATCTTT
CACDPLAGGYASDKLIF
>-|18|TRDJ3|TRDV2|TRDD3
TGTGCCTGTGACACCGTGGGGGAGATCTCCTGGGACACCCGACAGATGTTTTTC
CACDTVGEISWDTRQMFF
>medium-sized|19|TRDJ1|TRDV1|TRDD3
TGTGCTCTTGGGGAACAGCCCTGGGGGATACTACGGGACACCGATAAACTCATCTTT
CALGEQPWGILRDTDKLIF
>few|20|TRDJ2|TRAV29/DV5|TRDD3
TGTGCAGCAACCAAGCCTTCCCTGGGGGATACGTTAGCTTTGACAGCACAACTCTTCTTT
CAATKPSLGDTLALTAQLFF
>-|16|TRDJ1|TRDV2|TRDD3
TGTGCCTGTGACGTATTGGGGGATATTAGCACCGATAAACTCATCTTT
CACDVLGDISTDKLIF
>-|15|TRDJ1|TRDV2|-
TGTGCCTGTGGCACCGTGGGATCACGCACCGATAAACTCATCTTT
CACGTVGSRTDKLIF
>few|26|TRDJ1|TRDV2|TRDD3
TGTGCCTGTGACCAAGTCTCATCTACGTTATGGGGAGTGGGAGAGCCTGGGGATACGTACACCGATAAACTCATCTTT
CACDQVSSTLWGVGEPGDTYTDKLIF
>few|21|TRDJ3|TRDV2|TRDD3
TGTGCCTGTGACGGGATTACTGGGGGCCCTCCGAGCTCCTGGGACACCCGACAGATGTTTTTC
CACDGITGGPPSSWDTRQMFF
>-|21|TRDJ1|TRDV2|-
TGTGCCTGTGACACCCTCCGTATTACGGGGGAACCCTCAAAGGTAACCGATAAACTCATCTTT
CACDTLRITGEPSKVTDKLIF
>-|19|TRDJ3|TRDV2|TRDD3
TGTGCCTGTGACACCGCTGGGGGATACGCTAGCTGGCCCACCCGACAGATGTTTTTC
CACDTAGGYASWPTRQMFF
>-|20|TRDJ1|TRDV1|TRDD3
TGTGCTCTTGGGGATCTCCCCCCACTACTGGGGGAGCCGTACACCGATAAACTCATCTTT
CALGDLPPLLGEPYTDKLIF
>few|19|TRDJ3|TRDV2|TRDD3
TGTGCCTGTGACACAGTAGGGGATACGCCTCGGTGGGACACCCGACAGATGTTTTTC
CACDTVGDTPRWDTRQMFF
>-|20|TRDJ1|TRDV2|TRDD3
TGTGCCTGTGACACCTTGTCTGGGGGATACGGAGGCTTGTACACCGATAAACTCATCTTT
CACDTLSGGYGGLYTDKLIF
>few|19|TRDJ1|TRDV1|TRDD3
TGTGCTCTTGGGGAACTGTTTCTTTTTACTGGGGTCCTGACCGATAAACTCATCTTT
CALGELFLFTGVLTDKLIF
>-|14|TRDJ2|TRDV2|TRDD3
TGTGCCTGTACTGGGGGATATTTGACAGCACAACTCTTCTTT
CACTGGYLTAQLFF
>few|18|TRDJ3|TRDV2|TRDD3
TGTGCCTGTGACGAAGCTGGGGGACCTTCCTGGGACACCCGACAGATGTTTTTC
CACDEAGGPSWDTRQMFF
>-|18|TRDJ1|TRDV3|TRDD3
TGTGCCTTTAATTGGTCCTTCTGGGGGTCTTACTACACCGATAAACTCATCTTT
CAFNWSFWGSYYTDKLIF
>-|15|TRDJ1|TRDV1|-
TGTGCTCTTGGGGTTATCCCTGGCCGTACCGATAAACTCATCTTT
CALGVIPGRTDKLIF
>few|18|TRDJ1|TRDV2|TRDD3
TGTGCCTGTGACACATTGCTGGGGGACACAACCTACACCGATAAACTCATCTTT
CACDTLLGDTTYTDKLIF
>-|21|TRDJ3|TRDV2|TRDD3
TGTGCCTGTGACACGGTACTGGGGGATACGGTAAACTCCTGGGACACCCGACAGATGTTTTTC
CACDTVLGDTVNSWDTRQMFF
>-|18|TRDJ1|TRDV1|-
TGTGCTCTTGGGGAACCCTTACGAGGGGGTGGGTACACCGATAAGCTCATCTTT
CALGEPLRGGGYTDKLIF
>few|17|TRDJ1|TRDV2|TRDD3
TGTGCCTGTGACACGTTAACTGGGGGACGGGCGGCCGATAAACTCATCTTT
CACDTLTGGRAADKLIF
>-|18|TRDJ3|TRDV2|-
TGTGCCTGTGACACCGGAGGATGGAGCTCCTGGGACACCCGACAGATGTTTTTC
CACDTGGWSSWDTRQMFF
>few|15|TRDJ1|TRDV1|-
TGTGCTCTTGGGGAACTAGGATTCGTCACCGATAAACTCATCTTT
CALGELGFVTDKLIF
>-|18|TRDJ1|TRDV3|TRDD3
TGTGCCACTTTTTCTTCCCGACTGGGGGACGGAAACACCGATAAACTCATCTTT
CATFSSRLGDGNTDKLIF
>medium-sized|16|TRDJ1|TRDV2|TRDD3
TGTGCCTGTGACGGCCTACTGGGGGATACGCGGGATAAACTCATCTTT
CACDGLLGDTRDKLIF
>large|17|TRDJ1|TRDV2|TRDD3
TGTGCCTGTGACGCCCTGCTGGGGGATACGCGTTACGATAAACTCATCTTT
CACDALLGDTRYDKLIF
>-|18|TRDJ1|TRDV2|TRDD3
TGTGCCTGTGACACCCTCACCCACCTGGGGGGATACACCGATAAACTCATCTTT
CACDTLTHLGGYTDKLIF